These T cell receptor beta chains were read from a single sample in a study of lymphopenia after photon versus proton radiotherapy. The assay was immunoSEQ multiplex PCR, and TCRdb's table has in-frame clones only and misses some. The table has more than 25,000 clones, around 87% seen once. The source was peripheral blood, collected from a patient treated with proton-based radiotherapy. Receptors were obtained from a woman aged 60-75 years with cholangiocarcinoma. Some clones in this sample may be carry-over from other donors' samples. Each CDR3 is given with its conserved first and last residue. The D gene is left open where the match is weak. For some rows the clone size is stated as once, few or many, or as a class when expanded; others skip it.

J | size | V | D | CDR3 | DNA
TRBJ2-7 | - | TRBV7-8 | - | CASSLRGGISYEQYF | TGTGCCAGCAGCTTAAGAGGCGGGATCTCCTACGAGCAGTACTTC
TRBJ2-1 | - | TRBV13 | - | CASSFRGNEQFF | TGTGCCAGCAGCTTCAGGGGAAATGAGCAGTTCTTC
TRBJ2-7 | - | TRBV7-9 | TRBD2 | CASSLAGVGYEQYF | TGTGCCAGCAGCTTGGCGGGAGTAGGCTACGAGCAGTACTTC
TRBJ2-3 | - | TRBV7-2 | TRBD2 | CASSRGGASTDTQYF | TGTGCCAGCAGCCGCGGGGGGGCTAGCACAGATACGCAGTATTTT
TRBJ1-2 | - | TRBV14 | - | CASSQASSYSGYTF | TGTGCCAGCAGCCAAGCCTCATCTTACTCTGGCTACACCTTC
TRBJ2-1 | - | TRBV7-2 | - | CASSLDGTRNEQFF | TGTGCCAGCAGCTTAGATGGTACCCGGAATGAGCAGTTCTTC
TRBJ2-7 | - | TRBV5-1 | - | CASSFLPPSAGSSYEQYF | TGCGCCAGCAGTTTCCTCCCCCCCTCGGCAGGGAGCTCCTACGAGCAGTACTTC
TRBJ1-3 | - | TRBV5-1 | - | CASTTDGNTIYF | TGCGCCAGTACGACAGACGGAAACACCATATATTTT
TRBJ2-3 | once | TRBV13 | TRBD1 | CASSQEGAYLRDF | TGTGCCAGCAGCCAAGAGGGGGCCTATCTGAGGGATTTT
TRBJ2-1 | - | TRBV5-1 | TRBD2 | CASSLLAGGGNEQFF | TGCGCCAGCAGCTTGCTAGCGGGAGGTGGGAATGAGCAGTTCTTC
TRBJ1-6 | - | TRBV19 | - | CASSRTVLANSPLHF | TGTGCCAGTAGTAGGACAGTTTTGGCCAATTCACCCCTCCACTTT
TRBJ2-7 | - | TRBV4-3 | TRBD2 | CASSLGLAGAYEQYF | TGCGCCAGCAGCCTGGGACTAGCGGGAGCCTACGAGCAGTACTTC
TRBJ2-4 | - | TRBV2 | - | CASNVGTDNRLNIQYF | TGTGCCAGCAACGTTGGGACCGACAACAGGTTAAACATTCAGTACTTC
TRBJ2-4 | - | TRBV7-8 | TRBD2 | CASSSRIATSGGERIQYF | TGTGCCAGCAGCTCCCGAATCGCAACTAGCGGGGGGGAAAGAATTCAGTACTTC
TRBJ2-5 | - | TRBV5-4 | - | CASSDPRVQETQYF | TGTGCCAGCAGCGACCCCAGGGTGCAAGAGACCCAGTACTTC
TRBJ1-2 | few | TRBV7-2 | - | CASSLNGGTNYGYTF | TGTGCCAGCAGCTTAAACGGCGGTACTAACTATGGCTACACCTTC
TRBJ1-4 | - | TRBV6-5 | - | CASRSGGPGEKLFF | TGTGCCAGCAGGAGCGGGGGGCCGGGTGAAAAACTGTTTTTT
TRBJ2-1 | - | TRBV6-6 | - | CASSTERRGPGNEQFF | TGTGCCAGCAGTACCGAGCGGCGGGGGCCGGGCAATGAGCAGTTCTTC
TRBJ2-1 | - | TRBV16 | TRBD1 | CASSRGDREQFF | TGTGCCAGCAGCCGGGGGGACAGGGAGCAGTTCTTC
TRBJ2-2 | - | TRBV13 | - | CASNKWGTGELFF | TGTGCCAGCAACAAATGGGGGACCGGGGAGCTGTTTTTT
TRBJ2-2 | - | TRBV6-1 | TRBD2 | CASSEVRLAGGTGELFF | TGTGCCAGCAGTGAAGTGAGGCTAGCGGGAGGAACCGGGGAGCTGTTTTTT
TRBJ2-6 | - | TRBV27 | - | CASSHDNWLQSRANVLTF | TGTGCCAGCAGTCATGACAACTGGCTACAAAGTCGGGCCAACGTCCTGACTTTC
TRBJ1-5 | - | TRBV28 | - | CASSLLAARATQPQHF | TGTGCCAGCAGTTTACTGGCAGCCCGGGCGACGCAGCCCCAGCATTTT
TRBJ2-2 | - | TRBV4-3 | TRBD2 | CASSQGLAGRGGAGELFF | TGCGCCAGCAGCCAGGGACTAGCGGGACGGGGAGGGGCCGGGGAGCTGTTTTTT
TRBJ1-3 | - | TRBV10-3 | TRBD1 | CAIRGTDSGNTIYF | TGTGCCATACGCGGGACAGACTCTGGAAACACCATATATTTT
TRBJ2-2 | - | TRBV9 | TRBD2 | CASSPQGGKWTSDHTGELFF | TGTGCCAGCAGCCCCCAGGGTGGGAAGTGGACTAGCGACCACACCGGGGAGCTGTTTTTT
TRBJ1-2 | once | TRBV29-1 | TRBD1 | CSAGGDYGYTF | TGCAGCGCAGGGGGTGACTATGGCTACACCTTC
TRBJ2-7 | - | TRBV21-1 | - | CASSKSRGGAYEQYF | TGTGCCAGCAGCAAATCTCGTGGGGGCGCATACGAGCAGTACTTC
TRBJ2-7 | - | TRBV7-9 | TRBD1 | CASSYPGTGFYEQYF | TGTGCCAGCAGCTACCCCGGGACAGGGTTTTACGAGCAGTACTTC
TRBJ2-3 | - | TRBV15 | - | CATSRADSDTQYF | TGTGCCACCAGCAGAGCCGACTCCGATACGCAGTATTTT
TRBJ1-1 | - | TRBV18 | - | CASSPGQSNTEAFF | TGTGCCAGCTCACCAGGACAGTCGAACACTGAAGCTTTCTTT
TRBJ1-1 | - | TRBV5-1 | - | CASSWGTAAEAFF | TGCGCCAGCAGCTGGGGGACGGCGGCTGAAGCTTTCTTT
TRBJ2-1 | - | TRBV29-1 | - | CSVEDSYNEQFF | TGCAGCGTTGAAGATTCCTACAATGAGCAGTTCTTC
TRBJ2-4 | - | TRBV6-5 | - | CASSYSRKAKNIQYF | TGTGCCAGCAGTTACTCGCGTAAAGCCAAAAACATTCAGTACTTC
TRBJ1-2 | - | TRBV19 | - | CASSIVGRLGGYTF | TGTGCCAGTAGTATCGTGGGTAGGCTGGGCGGCTACACCTTC
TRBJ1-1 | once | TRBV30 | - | CAWRYPEAFF | TGTGCCTGGCGGTACCCTGAAGCTTTCTTT
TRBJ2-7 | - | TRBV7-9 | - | CASSVESWFTYEQYF | TGTGCCAGCAGCGTTGAATCCTGGTTCACCTACGAGCAGTACTTC
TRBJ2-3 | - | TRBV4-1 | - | CASSQGDTDTDTQYF | TGCGCCAGCAGCCAAGGTGACACCGACACAGATACGCAGTATTTT
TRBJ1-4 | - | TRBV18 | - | CASSPGGVNEKLFF | TGTGCCAGCTCACCGGGGGGTGTTAATGAAAAACTGTTTTTT
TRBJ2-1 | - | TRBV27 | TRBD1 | CASSGQVSYNEQFF | TGTGCCAGCAGCGGACAGGTATCCTACAATGAGCAGTTCTTC
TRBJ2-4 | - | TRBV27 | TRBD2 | CASTTGGGKNIQYF | TGTGCCAGCACCACGGGGGGAGGTAAAAACATTCAGTACTTC
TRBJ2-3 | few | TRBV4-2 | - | CASSLTGLGVQYF | TGTGCCAGCAGCCTGACGGGCCTTGGGGTGCAGTATTTT
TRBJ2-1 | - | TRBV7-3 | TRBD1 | CASSLNPDRDSYNEQFF | TGTGCCAGCAGCTTAAATCCCGACAGGGACTCCTACAATGAGCAGTTCTTC
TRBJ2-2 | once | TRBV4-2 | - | CASSRDGADTGELFF | TGTGCCAGCAGCCGCGACGGGGCCGACACCGGGGAGCTGTTTTTT
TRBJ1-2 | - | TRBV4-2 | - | CASSPASGSGYTF | TGTGCCAGCAGCCCGGCATCCGGTAGCGGCTACACCTTC
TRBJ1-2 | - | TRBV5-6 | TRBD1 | CASSRGDRVRVNYGYTF | TGTGCCAGCAGCAGGGGGGACAGGGTGCGGGTTAACTATGGCTACACCTTC
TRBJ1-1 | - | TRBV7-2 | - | CASSFYPDRNTEAFF | TGTGCCAGCAGCTTTTACCCGGACAGGAACACTGAAGCTTTCTTT
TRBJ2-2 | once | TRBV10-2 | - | CASSEMQGRTGELFF | TGCGCCAGCAGTGAGATGCAGGGGCGGACCGGGGAGCTGTTTTTT
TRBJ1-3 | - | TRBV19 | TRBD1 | CASRTLQGDGNTIYF | TGTGCCAGTAGAACCCTACAGGGGGATGGAAACACCATATATTTT
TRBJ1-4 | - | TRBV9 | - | CASSAGQKHEKLFF | TGTGCCAGCAGCGCTGGACAGAAACACGAAAAACTGTTTTTT
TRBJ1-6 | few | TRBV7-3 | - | CASSLGGSGSPLHF | TGTGCCAGCAGCTTAGGGGGCAGTGGTTCACCCCTCCACTTT
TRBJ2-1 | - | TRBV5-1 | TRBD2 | CASSRTGTSGNNEQFF | TGCGCCAGCAGCCGAACCGGGACTAGCGGGAATAATGAGCAGTTCTTC
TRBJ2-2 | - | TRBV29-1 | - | CSVSPIGRTGELFF | TGCAGCGTTTCTCCCATCGGAAGAACCGGGGAGCTGTTTTTT
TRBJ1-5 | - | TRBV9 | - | CASSGDQPQHF | TGTGCCAGCAGCGGAGATCAGCCCCAGCATTTT
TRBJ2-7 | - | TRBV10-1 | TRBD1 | CASSGTQGSSEQYF | TGCGCCAGCAGTGGGACACAGGGGTCCAGCGAGCAGTACTTC
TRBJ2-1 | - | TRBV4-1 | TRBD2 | CASSPRGASGYNEQFF | TGCGCCAGCAGCCCACGTGGAGCTAGCGGATACAATGAGCAGTTCTTC
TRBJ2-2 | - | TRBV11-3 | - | CASSSSYTGELFF | TGTGCCAGCAGCTCGTCCTACACCGGGGAGCTGTTTTTT